The present entry profiles one T cell receptor (beta chain) with its context. Antigen: not known. CDR3 size: 19 residues. Germline V gene sequence: CDR1 LGHNA, CDR2 YSLEER. V lost 0 bases and J lost 0; bases outside the gene matches: 13. It was with 60 Vbeta and 13 Jbeta primers that the PCR ran. Assay: immunoSEQ multiplex PCR; the TCRdb copy retains only in-frame clones and omits some. The sample totals some 48,000 clones. The sample comes from a study of cytomegalovirus exposure and HLA in healthy donors. Study-wide results and caveats: Cytomegalovirus status, reportedly, was diagnosed with high specificity and sensitivity by the classifier. TCR beta sequences reportedly predicted the HLA-A and HLA-B alleles of most subjects accurately. Prior analysis indicated that the majority of TCR beta V segments exhibited productivity approximately 87% or approximately 30% of the time.

Sequencing used PBMCs. The chain combines TRBV4-3 with TRBJ1-1, with 7 bases lining up with TRBD1. The TCR sequence derives from a woman between 40 and 55 years old in good health and CMV-seronegative. The CDR3 DNA follows: TGCGCCAGCAGCCAAGATTGGGGTGGGACAGTTGTCCTGAACACTGAAGCTTTCTTT. Its translation is CASSQDWGGTVVLNTEAFF.